The clone carrying this T cell receptor (beta chain) was detected only a few times. Per the germline V gene, CDR1 is SEHNR and CDR2 is FQNEAQ (reference sequence). The CDR3 extends over 12 amino acids. The V end was cut by 6 bases, the J end by 3 bases, with 8 bases between. The table came from immunoSEQ multiplex PCR; TCRdb's copy has only in-frame clones and leaves some out. The sample consists of some 200,000 clones, about 80% of them appearing once. The sample is drawn from a study of blood T cell repertoires in COVID-19. The receptor's source is an elderly woman with COVID-19, enrolled during active disease. Sequenced: peripheral blood. The chain has TRBV7-9 and TRBJ1-2, with D uncertain. The DNA for the CDR3 is TGTGCCAGCAGTTCGGTGGACTATGGCTACACCTTC. This translates into CASSSVDYGYTF.